The clone carrying this T cell receptor (beta chain) was picked up a small number of times. Its target is unknown. This record belongs to a study of cytomegalovirus exposure and HLA in healthy donors. Study-level results: Some TCR beta chains (more than 150 of them) were listed as cytomegalovirus-associated. An analysis that came later showed most CMV-associated TCR beta chains appearing HLA-restricted.

This CDR3 spans 14 amino acids. CDR1 and CDR2 from the germline V gene are SGHTA and FQGNSA. V trimming: 0 bases; J trimming: 6 bases; junction bases outside the gene matches: 0. The PCR made use of 60 Vbeta and 13 Jbeta primers. Data came from immunoSEQ multiplex PCR; TCRdb stores just in-frame clones and leaves some out. The sample has around 250,000 clones; approximately 80% are singletons. Donors showed nominal health when sampled, although they likely had unrecorded immune exposures. This chain uses TRBV7-2 with TRBJ2-2, with 8 bases identical to TRBD1. The TCR was taken from a woman aged 55-70 years in good health and CMV-seropositive. The specimen sequenced was PBMCs. CDR3 nucleotide sequence: TGTGCCAGCAGCTTAGCACAGGGGGCCGGGGAGCTGTTTTTT. Translation gives CASSLAQGAGELFF.